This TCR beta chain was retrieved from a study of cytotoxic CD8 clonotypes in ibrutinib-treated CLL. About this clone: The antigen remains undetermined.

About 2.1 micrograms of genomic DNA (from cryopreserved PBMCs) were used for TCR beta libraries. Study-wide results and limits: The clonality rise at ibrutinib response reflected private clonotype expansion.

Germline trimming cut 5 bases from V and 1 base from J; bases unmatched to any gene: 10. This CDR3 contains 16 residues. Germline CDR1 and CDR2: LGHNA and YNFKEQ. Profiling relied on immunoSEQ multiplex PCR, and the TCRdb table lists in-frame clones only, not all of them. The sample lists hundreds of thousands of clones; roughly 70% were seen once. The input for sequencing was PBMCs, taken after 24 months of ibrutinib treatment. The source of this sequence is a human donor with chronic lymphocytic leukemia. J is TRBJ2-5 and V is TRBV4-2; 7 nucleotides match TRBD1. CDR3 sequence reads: CASSKIRDSPQETQYF. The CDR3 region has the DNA TGTGCCAGCAGCAAAATACGGGACAGTCCCCAAGAGACCCAGTACTTC.